Sequencing of this T cell receptor (beta chain) was carried out in a study of T cell clonotyping in hematopoietic cell transplantation. V gave up 5 bases and J gave up 1 base, with 16 bases separating them. CDR1 is SGDLS, CDR2 YYNGEE, per germline. The CDR3 spans 15 residues. Time point of the sample: recipient sample about 28 days before transplant, after cytoreduction. Blood collection times were about day -28 and days 30, 100, 180 posttransplant. Libraries were prepared by immunoSEQ multiplex PCR; TCRdb keeps only in-frame clonotypes and omits some of them. The data hold approximately 42,000 clones, with around 85% observed a single time. General observations from the study: No sorting was done, leaving CD4 and CD8 contributions mixed.

With respect to this clone: Its specificity is unknown.

The input for sequencing was peripheral blood mononuclear cells, taken before stem cell transplant. The chain joins TRBV9 to TRBJ2-7; D may be TRBD1 (6 bases). The clonotype was recovered from a man aged 60 to 69 with acute myeloid leukemia. Some clones in this sample may be carry-over from other donors' samples. Written as DNA, the CDR3 is TGTGCCAGCAGTGCCTTGGCAGGGGATTCCTACGAGCAGTACTTC. This encodes CASSALAGDSYEQYF.